This T cell receptor beta chain derives from a study of blood T cell repertoires in COVID-19 (TCRdb year 2020). A note on the overall study: Samples from collaborators originated in the United States, Italy and Spain and spanned both the acute and convalescent phases of COVID-19. The dataset comprised deeply sampled blood TCRbeta repertoires from subjects exposed to, actively infected with, or recovered from COVID-19. The repertoires were released in a freely available public database meant as a resource for research on the immune response to SARS-CoV-2. Where HLA class I and class II types were available, the types were taken from metadata supplied by the sample provider, not from assay-based typing. A de-identified subject ID, COVID-19 status, age in years and sex were almost always included in the sample metadata. The samples were drawn from two sources: the first 160 participants of the ongoing ImmuneRACE study, and 1,200 or so subjects contributed by 6 global collaborators. The material from the prospective study consisted of cDNA or gDNA derived from T cells, B-cell-depleted T cells, or PBMCs. Beyond this particular receptor, the publication reports: The quantity of clinical and demographic metadata differed by source and by participant and was supplied without curation.

After removal of 4 bases from V and 3 bases from J, the junction retains 3 bases not matched to a gene. The CDR3 covers 15 residues, taking in both the cysteine and the phenylalanine. Just CDR3 DNA is preserved here, 45 bases in frame from base 1. The germline V gene yields SNHLY for CDR1 and FYNNEI for CDR2. Participants in the prospective study were aged roughly 18 to 89 years, lived in 20 to 25 United States geographic areas, and enrolled through a virtual design. In the prospective study, participants were assigned to cohorts based on the clinical history participants reported in a screening survey and a study questionnaire. For ImmuneRACE Cohort 3, a participant was defined as recovered based on two consecutive negative NP/OP PCR tests, clearance by a healthcare professional, or resolution of symptoms. Each participant in the prospective study had whole blood, serum and a nasopharyngeal or oropharyngeal swab collected by mobile phlebotomists. Over a roughly two-month period, participants in the prospective study had the option of providing additional blood draws and questionnaires. Before DNA extraction, blood samples from the prospective study were shipped at room temperature or frozen.

The immunoSEQ Assay, a bias-controlled multiplex PCR, was used to amplify TCRbeta CDR3 regions from genomic DNA. As for how the authors treated the data: The number of nucleated cells in each sample was estimated from the amplification of reference gene primers within the assay. To quantify the absolute abundance of each unique TCRbeta CDR3 rearrangement, sequence reads were collapsed and filtered. For each sample, productive Simpson clonality was calculated by taking the square root of Simpson's diversity index across productive rearrangements. Imported from immuneACCESS, the table was reduced by TCRdb to in-frame sequences with V and J called. These copies leave out some clones; in studies compared against another copy, an unresolved V gene accounts for under half, and the cause of the remainder is not known. The V and J calls and clone size come from that table; D and trimming were worked out from the DNA. The sample table records roughly 200,000 clones; about 85% of these occur just once. Jointly, the top ten make up 2% to 2.5% of the sample.

On this clone itself: Its antigen has not been determined. The input lacks base qualities; no much larger clone sits a single base away.

The V and J genes are TRBV2 and TRBJ1-6, with 7 junctional bases fitting TRBD1. The sequence was collected from a woman in her twenties or thirties who had recovered from COVID-19. The material sequenced was PBMCs or T cells enriched from blood (not recorded which). The CDR3 loop reads CASSVAGGYNSPLHF. The nucleotide sequence reads TGTGCCAGCAGTGTGGCAGGGGGCTATAATTCACCCCTCCACTTT.